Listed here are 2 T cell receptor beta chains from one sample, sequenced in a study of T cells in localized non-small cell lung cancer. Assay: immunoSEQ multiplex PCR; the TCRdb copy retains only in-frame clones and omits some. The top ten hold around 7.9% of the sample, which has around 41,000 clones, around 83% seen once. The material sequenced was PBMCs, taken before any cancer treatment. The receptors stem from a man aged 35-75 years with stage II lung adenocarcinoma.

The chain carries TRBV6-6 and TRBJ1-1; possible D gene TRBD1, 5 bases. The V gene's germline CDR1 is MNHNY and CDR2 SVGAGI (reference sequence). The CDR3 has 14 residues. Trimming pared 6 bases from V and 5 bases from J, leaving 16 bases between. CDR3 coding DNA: TGTGCCAGCAGCCCCAGGGAGACGAAAACTGAAGCTTTCTTT. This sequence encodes CASSPRETKTEAFF.

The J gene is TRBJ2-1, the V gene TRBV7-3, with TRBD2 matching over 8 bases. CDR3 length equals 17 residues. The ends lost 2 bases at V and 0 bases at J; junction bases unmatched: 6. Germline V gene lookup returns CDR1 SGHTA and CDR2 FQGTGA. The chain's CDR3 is CASSLGVAGSSYNEQFF. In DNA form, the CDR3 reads TGTGCCAGCAGCTTAGGAGTAGCGGGGAGCTCCTACAATGAGCAGTTCTTC.